Below, 12 T cell receptor beta chains from the same sample are listed, as sequenced in a study of spatial heterogeneity in lung cancer. Their antigens are not known. The study's findings and limits: It was found that expanded intratumoral alpha and beta TCR counts tracked tumor mutation counts.

TCRdb reprocessed the 5' RACE reads via MiXCR and lists one record per CDR3 protein. Among about 10,000 distinct CDR3 sequences listed, approximately 12% were seen once. Time point noted: sample taken at primary tumor resection. The sequencing used lung tumor tissue, collected at surgery. The receptor source for this set is a male donor with early-stage non-small cell lung cancer.

This clonotype has at least ten counts. The V call is TRBV27, the J call TRBJ2-7, with D uncertain. Germline V gives CDR1 MNHEY, CDR2 SMNVEV (reference sequence). This CDR3 contains 14 residues. The V end was cut by 2 bases, the J end by 0 bases, with 8 bases between. The CDR3 DNA is TGTGCCAGCAGTTTAATTGGGAACTCCTACGAGCAGTACTTC. Translation: CASSLIGNSYEQYF.

The chain carries TRBV20-1 and TRBJ1-3, with TRBD1 matching 9 bases. The CDR3 has 16 residues. J gave up 0 bases and V 1 base, and 4 bases lay outside the gene matches. Germline V gene lookup returns CDR1 DFQATT and CDR2 SNEGSKA (reference sequence). CDR3 sequence (DNA): TGCAGTGCTAGAGCCTCGACAGGGGGCTCTGGAAACACCATATATTTT. Its protein is CSARASTGGSGNTIYF.

Here the CDR3 reads CASSLGGYSNQPQHF. The CDR3 DNA follows: TGTGCCAGCAGCCTCGGGGGATATAGCAATCAGCCCCAGCATTTT. The chain joins TRBV6-5 to TRBJ1-5; D may be TRBD1 (5 bases). V lost 6 bases to trimming and J lost 0 bases, with 12 bases between them. Germline assignment: CDR1 MNHEY and CDR2 SVGAGI. The CDR3 is 15 amino acids.

Within the sample, this clonotype is medium-sized. The chain is built from TRBV7-2 and TRBJ2-1; the D is unclear. Trimming took 4 bases from V and 6 from J, leaving 7 bases between them. Germline CDR1 SGHTA, CDR2 FQGNSA. CDR3 length equals 12 residues. The CDR3 region is CASSSPTNEQFF. DNA for the CDR3: TGTGCCAGCAGCTCGCCTACCAATGAGCAGTTCTTC.

This clonotype is medium-sized. V and J are TRBV29-1 and TRBJ1-1; no clear D gene. The CDR3 covers 14 residues. The germline gives CDR1 SQVTM, CDR2 ANQGSEA. Trimming pared 4 bases from V and 1 base from J, leaving 13 bases between. The CDR3 sequence is CSVATATANTEAFF. CDR3 bases: TGCAGCGTTGCGACGGCAACAGCGAACACTGAAGCTTTCTTT. Supplemented by reference TRBV29-1 and TRBJ1-1, the full variable domain reads SAVISQKPSRDICQRGTSLTIQCQVDSQVTMMFWYRQQPGQSLTLIATANQGSEATYESGFVIDKFPISRPNLTFSTLTVSNMSPEDSSIYLCSVATATANTEAFFGQGTRLTVV.

This clonotype came up many times. The chain carries TRBV20-1 and TRBJ1-5; TRBD1 matches 7 bases. The CDR3 is made up of 17 amino acids. V lost 6 bases to trimming and J lost 0 bases; unmatched junction nucleotides: 14. CDR1 is DFQATT and CDR2 is SNEGSKA in the germline V gene (reference sequence). The CDR3 DNA sequence: TGCAGTGCCAGTTCCGTTCCAGGGGGATATAGCAATCAGCCCCAGCATTTT. Its translation: CSASSVPGGYSNQPQHF.

This clonotype appeared once. V usage is TRBV3-1 and J usage is TRBJ1-3; D is ambiguous. V was cut by 1 base and J by 2 bases, with 9 bases left in between. Germline CDR1 reads LGHDT; CDR2 reads YNNKEL (reference sequence). The CDR3 is 15 residues long. In nucleotides, the CDR3 is TGTGCCAGCAGCCAAGGCACCCGCACTGGAAACACCATATATTTT. Its translation: CASSQGTRTGNTIYF.

This clonotype was counted at least ten times. The rearrangement uses TRBV7-9 and TRBJ1-6, with D perhaps TRBD1 (6 bases). Per the germline V gene, CDR1 is SEHNR and CDR2 is FQNEAQ (reference sequence). The ends were cut back, 5 bases at V and 10 bases at J, with 12 bases in the middle. There are 13 residues in the CDR3. The CDR3 nucleotides read TGTGCCAGCAGCCCAGGGGAAGGGTCACCCCTCCACTTT. It translates to CASSPGEGSPLHF.

This clonotype was counted ten times or more. The chain is built from TRBV6-1 and TRBJ1-1; possibly TRBD1 for D (5 bases). The V end was cut by 8 bases, the J end by 4 bases, with 14 bases between. Germline loops: CDR1 MNHNS, CDR2 SASEGT. The length of the CDR3 is 13 residues. The CDR3, as DNA: TGTGCCAGCCGAGAAAGGGGAGCCACTGAAGCTTTCTTT. It specifies CASRERGATEAFF.

The genes are TRBV29-1 and TRBJ1-1; the match to TRBD1 covers 12 bases. CDR1 is SQVTM, CDR2 ANQGSEA, per germline. The CDR3 totals 13 residues. The junction had 7 bases not matched to a gene; V was cut back by 7 bases and J by 7 bases. DNA for the CDR3: TGCAGCGGAGTGGGACAGGGGGCGGTTGAAGCTTTCTTT. Translation gives CSGVGQGAVEAFF.

In its sample, this clonotype was seen many times. The gene calls are TRBV5-4 and TRBJ2-1, with TRBD2 matching 11 bases. The junction had 6 bases not matched to a gene; V was cut back by 5 bases and J by 5 bases. Germline CDR1 reads SGHNT; CDR2 reads YYREEE (reference sequence). This CDR3 region has 15 residues. The CDR3 spells CASRLAGEPHNEQFF. Written as DNA, the CDR3 is TGTGCCAGCAGACTAGCGGGAGAACCCCACAATGAGCAGTTCTTC.

The sample holds many counts of this clonotype. This chain uses TRBV2 with TRBJ2-3; a possible D gene is TRBD1 (5 bases). Germline loops: CDR1 SNHLY, CDR2 FYNNEI. V gave up 7 bases and J gave up 6 bases, with 20 bases separating them. This CDR3 comprises 15 residues. CDR3 in DNA: TGTGCCAGCAAAACAGGCTCCTCTTCTTGGGATACGCAGTATTTT. This codes for CASKTGSSSWDTQYF.